The rows below give T cell receptor beta chains drawn from one sample of a study of T-cell reconstitution after alpha-beta-depleted transplantation in children. A single record per CDR3 protein comes from TCRdb applying MiXCR to the PCR reads. Of about 600,000 distinct CDR3 sequences listed, under 12% were seen once; the top ten hold about 4%. This material consisted of PBMCs from the stem cell graft donor, taken from the stem cell graft. All receptors derive from a human donor who donated a stem cell graft to a child with acute myeloid leukemia. Both conserved end residues are part of each CDR3. D genes are given only for firm matches. Size values are once, few and many counts, or a class for expanded clones, and some rows have none.

j_gene: TRBJ1-5; d_gene: .; v_gene: TRBV7-2; abundance: .; CDR3aa: CASSLDPRQPQHF; CDR3nt: TGTGCCAGCAGCTTGGACCCAAGGCAGCCCCAGCATTTT
j_gene: TRBJ2-7; d_gene: .; v_gene: TRBV15; abundance: many; CDR3aa: CATSRIIGGGSYEQYF; CDR3nt: TGTGCCACCAGCAGAATTATTGGGGGAGGATCCTACGAGCAGTACTTC
j_gene: TRBJ1-2; d_gene: .; v_gene: TRBV6-2/TRBV6-3; abundance: few; CDR3aa: CASRQALQGGSGGYTF; CDR3nt: TGTGCCAGCAGGCAAGCTCTCCAGGGAGGATCGGGTGGCTACACCTTC
j_gene: TRBJ2-3; d_gene: .; v_gene: TRBV5-3; abundance: .; CDR3aa: CAMGPGLGTQYF; CDR3nt: TGTGCCATGGGCCCCGGGCTTGGTACGCAGTATTTT
j_gene: TRBJ2-7; d_gene: TRBD2; v_gene: TRBV25-1; abundance: .; CDR3aa: CASSELAGGQYEQYF; CDR3nt: TGTGCCAGCAGTGAATTAGCGGGAGGGCAGTACGAGCAGTACTTC
j_gene: TRBJ2-2; d_gene: .; v_gene: TRBV20-1; abundance: .; CDR3aa: CSASRGSGELFF; CDR3nt: TGCAGTGCTAGTCGGGGATCCGGGGAGCTGTTTTTT
j_gene: TRBJ1-5; d_gene: .; v_gene: TRBV15; abundance: many; CDR3aa: CATSRDPVVSNQPQHF; CDR3nt: TGTGCCACCAGCAGAGATCCCGTTGTGAGCAATCAGCCCCAGCATTTT
j_gene: TRBJ2-3; d_gene: TRBD2; v_gene: TRBV11-3; abundance: few; CDR3aa: CASSLGGPSGSADTQYF; CDR3nt: TGTGCCAGCAGCTTAGGAGGACCTAGCGGGAGCGCAGATACGCAGTATTTT
j_gene: TRBJ2-7; d_gene: TRBD1; v_gene: TRBV5-1; abundance: .; CDR3aa: CASSLTGFLNEQYF; CDR3nt: TGCGCCAGCTCCCTGACAGGGTTCCTCAACGAGCAGTACTTC
j_gene: TRBJ2-2; d_gene: TRBD2; v_gene: TRBV15; abundance: .; CDR3aa: CATSSPSGFTGELFF; CDR3nt: TGTGCCACCAGCAGCCCTAGCGGGTTTACCGGGGAGCTGTTTTTT
j_gene: TRBJ2-5; d_gene: TRBD2; v_gene: TRBV7-2; abundance: .; CDR3aa: CASSRRLASETQYF; CDR3nt: TGTGCCAGCAGCCGCCGACTAGCTTCTGAGACCCAGTACTTC
j_gene: TRBJ1-1; d_gene: .; v_gene: TRBV20-1; abundance: few; CDR3aa: CSATDNRSEAFF; CDR3nt: TGCAGTGCAACCGACAACAGGTCTGAAGCTTTCTTT
j_gene: TRBJ1-4; d_gene: .; v_gene: TRBV7-9; abundance: .; CDR3aa: CASSSRRGDEKLFF; CDR3nt: TGTGCCAGCAGCTCACGAAGAGGGGATGAAAAACTGTTTTTT
j_gene: TRBJ2-7; d_gene: TRBD1; v_gene: TRBV5-1; abundance: .; CDR3aa: CASSGTDRTPYEQYF; CDR3nt: TGCGCCAGCAGTGGGACAGACAGGACCCCCTACGAGCAGTACTTC
j_gene: TRBJ2-1; d_gene: .; v_gene: TRBV15; abundance: .; CDR3aa: CATSWDNNNEQFF; CDR3nt: TGTGCCACCAGCTGGGACAACAACAATGAGCAGTTCTTC
j_gene: TRBJ1-1; d_gene: .; v_gene: TRBV6-5; abundance: many; CDR3aa: CASSSPQGWTEAFF; CDR3nt: TGTGCCAGCAGTTCTCCTCAGGGTTGGACTGAAGCTTTCTTT
j_gene: TRBJ1-5; d_gene: TRBD1; v_gene: TRBV10-3; abundance: .; CDR3aa: CAIGEGSGTEGNQPQHF; CDR3nt: TGTGCCATCGGGGAGGGATCCGGGACAGAAGGCAATCAGCCCCAGCATTTT
j_gene: TRBJ2-5; d_gene: .; v_gene: TRBV27; abundance: few; CDR3aa: CASSSRVRQETQYF; CDR3nt: TGTGCCAGCAGTTCCAGGGTGAGACAAGAGACCCAGTACTTC
j_gene: TRBJ2-3; d_gene: TRBD2; v_gene: TRBV7-9; abundance: many; CDR3aa: CASSPGTSGNTDTQYF; CDR3nt: TGTGCCAGCAGCCCTGGGACTAGCGGAAACACAGATACGCAGTATTTT
j_gene: TRBJ2-3; d_gene: TRBD2; v_gene: TRBV29-1; abundance: .; CDR3aa: CSVGVRGGRGPPSTDTQYF; CDR3nt: TGCAGCGTTGGGGTCCGAGGCGGGAGGGGTCCGCCGAGCACAGATACGCAGTATTTT
j_gene: TRBJ2-1; d_gene: .; v_gene: TRBV12-3/TRBV12-4; abundance: .; CDR3aa: CASSPRQGKVQFF; CDR3nt: TGTGCCAGCAGTCCCAGGCAGGGTAAAGTGCAGTTCTTC
j_gene: TRBJ1-6; d_gene: .; v_gene: TRBV25-1; abundance: few; CDR3aa: CASSAPTVNSPLHF; CDR3nt: TGTGCCAGCAGTGCTCCCACGGTGAATTCACCCCTCCACTTT
j_gene: TRBJ2-1; d_gene: .; v_gene: TRBV6-1; abundance: many; CDR3aa: CARGEDNEQFF; CDR3nt: TGCGCGAGAGGGGAGGACAATGAGCAGTTCTTC
j_gene: TRBJ1-6; d_gene: .; v_gene: TRBV30; abundance: few; CDR3aa: CAWSSGWGSPLHF; CDR3nt: TGTGCCTGGAGTAGTGGCTGGGGTTCACCCCTCCACTTT
j_gene: TRBJ2-7; d_gene: .; v_gene: TRBV20-1; abundance: .; CDR3aa: CSASTSAGQPYEQYF; CDR3nt: TGCAGTGCTAGCACCAGTGCGGGTCAACCCTACGAGCAGTACTTC
j_gene: TRBJ2-1; d_gene: TRBD2; v_gene: TRBV4-3; abundance: few; CDR3aa: CASSQGTSGTPQQFF; CDR3nt: TGCGCCAGCAGCCAAGGGACTAGCGGGACTCCCCAGCAGTTCTTC
j_gene: TRBJ2-1; d_gene: TRBD2; v_gene: TRBV20-1; abundance: many; CDR3aa: CSAPGTSGNLEQFF; CDR3nt: TGCAGTGCACCCGGGACTAGCGGGAATTTAGAGCAGTTCTTC
j_gene: TRBJ1-1; d_gene: .; v_gene: TRBV6-2/TRBV6-3; abundance: few; CDR3aa: CASIKGQGQLTEAFF; CDR3nt: TGTGCCAGCATCAAGGGGCAGGGGCAACTCACTGAAGCTTTCTTT
j_gene: TRBJ2-1; d_gene: TRBD2; v_gene: TRBV6-5; abundance: many; CDR3aa: CASKILAGSYNEQFF; CDR3nt: TGTGCCAGCAAAATACTAGCGGGTTCTTACAATGAGCAGTTCTTC
j_gene: TRBJ2-7; d_gene: .; v_gene: TRBV28; abundance: .; CDR3aa: CASSPLAWGQYF; CDR3nt: TGTGCCAGCAGTCCTCTGGCATGGGGGCAGTACTTC
j_gene: TRBJ2-7; d_gene: .; v_gene: TRBV27; abundance: few; CDR3aa: CASSPPGQTGPREQYF; CDR3nt: TGTGCCAGCAGTCCGCCAGGACAGACGGGTCCAAGGGAGCAGTACTTC
j_gene: TRBJ2-1; d_gene: .; v_gene: TRBV6-1; abundance: few; CDR3aa: CASSGPSGSSGFRGSYNEQFF; CDR3nt: TGTGCCAGCAGTGGACCCTCGGGGTCGAGTGGTTTCAGGGGCTCCTACAATGAGCAGTTCTTC
j_gene: TRBJ1-1; d_gene: .; v_gene: TRBV11-2; abundance: few; CDR3aa: CASSLGIGGDTEAFF; CDR3nt: TGTGCCAGCAGCTTAGGAATCGGAGGGGACACTGAAGCTTTCTTT
j_gene: TRBJ2-7; d_gene: .; v_gene: TRBV5-1; abundance: .; CDR3aa: CASSNPLTTENYEQYF; CDR3nt: TGCGCCAGCAGCAACCCCCTCACAACGGAAAACTACGAGCAGTACTTC
j_gene: TRBJ2-1; d_gene: .; v_gene: TRBV7-2; abundance: .; CDR3aa: CAELTSGNEQFF; CDR3nt: TGTGCGGAGCTCACCTCAGGCAATGAGCAGTTCTTC
j_gene: TRBJ1-1; d_gene: .; v_gene: TRBV4-3; abundance: few; CDR3aa: CASSQQFNTEAFF; CDR3nt: TGCGCCAGCAGCCAACAATTCAACACTGAAGCTTTCTTT
j_gene: TRBJ2-4; d_gene: .; v_gene: TRBV2; abundance: few; CDR3aa: CASSEADAKNIQYF; CDR3nt: TGTGCCAGCAGTGAAGCGGATGCCAAAAACATTCAGTACTTC
j_gene: TRBJ1-6; d_gene: .; v_gene: TRBV9; abundance: .; CDR3aa: CASSVLRYSELGPLHF; CDR3nt: TGTGCCAGCAGCGTTTTACGCTACTCAGAACTGGGACCCCTCCACTTT
j_gene: TRBJ2-1; d_gene: TRBD2; v_gene: TRBV14; abundance: many; CDR3aa: CASSQDTGTRGFRNEQFF; CDR3nt: TGTGCCAGCAGCCAAGACACCGGGACTAGGGGCTTTAGGAATGAGCAGTTCTTC
j_gene: TRBJ2-7; d_gene: TRBD2; v_gene: TRBV29-1; abundance: many; CDR3aa: CSAGLAGNEQYF; CDR3nt: TGCAGCGCTGGACTAGCGGGAAACGAGCAGTACTTC
j_gene: TRBJ2-1; d_gene: TRBD2; v_gene: TRBV24-1; abundance: many; CDR3aa: CATSDPVLAGGDNEQFF; CDR3nt: TGTGCCACCAGTGATCCCGTACTAGCGGGAGGGGACAATGAGCAGTTCTTC
j_gene: TRBJ1-2; d_gene: TRBD1; v_gene: TRBV6-2/TRBV6-3; abundance: few; CDR3aa: CASSSPDRGHGYTF; CDR3nt: TGTGCCAGCAGTTCCCCGGACAGGGGGCATGGCTACACCTTC
j_gene: TRBJ2-7; d_gene: TRBD2; v_gene: TRBV27; abundance: .; CDR3aa: CASSPRLAGVPEQYF; CDR3nt: TGTGCCAGCAGTCCCCGACTAGCGGGAGTACCCGAGCAGTACTTC
j_gene: TRBJ1-4; d_gene: .; v_gene: TRBV11-2; abundance: .; CDR3aa: CASSLNGQFNEKLFF; CDR3nt: TGTGCCAGCAGCTTAAACGGACAATTTAATGAAAAACTGTTTTTT
j_gene: TRBJ2-1; d_gene: TRBD2; v_gene: TRBV27; abundance: .; CDR3aa: CASSGGRARSDNEQFF; CDR3nt: TGTGCCAGCAGCGGGGGGAGGGCCAGGTCCGACAATGAGCAGTTCTTC
j_gene: TRBJ2-1; d_gene: TRBD2; v_gene: TRBV11-2; abundance: few; CDR3aa: CASSLVRLAGAEQFF; CDR3nt: TGTGCCAGCAGCTTAGTGCGACTAGCGGGAGCTGAGCAGTTCTTC
j_gene: TRBJ2-3; d_gene: .; v_gene: TRBV7-9; abundance: .; CDR3aa: CASSSLTTGRTDTQYF; CDR3nt: TGTGCCAGCAGCTCCCTTACAACGGGGAGAACAGATACGCAGTATTTT
j_gene: TRBJ2-3; d_gene: .; v_gene: TRBV20-1; abundance: .; CDR3aa: CSARLPTGSGRTDTQYF; CDR3nt: TGCAGTGCTAGACTCCCGACAGGTAGCGGGCGGACAGATACGCAGTATTTT
j_gene: TRBJ2-3; d_gene: .; v_gene: TRBV20-1; abundance: .; CDR3aa: CSAVPLGVFTDTQYF; CDR3nt: TGCAGTGCCGTACCGCTGGGGGTGTTCACAGATACGCAGTATTTT
j_gene: TRBJ2-5; d_gene: TRBD2; v_gene: TRBV6-2/TRBV6-3; abundance: few; CDR3aa: CASSPWTSGSETQYF; CDR3nt: TGTGCCAGCAGTCCCTGGACTAGCGGGAGCGAGACCCAGTACTTC
j_gene: TRBJ2-1; d_gene: .; v_gene: TRBV25-1; abundance: many; CDR3aa: CASSEGRLSIEQFF; CDR3nt: TGTGCCAGCAGTGAAGGAAGGCTGAGCATCGAGCAGTTCTTC
j_gene: TRBJ2-3; d_gene: .; v_gene: TRBV20-1; abundance: .; CDR3aa: CSARDLTSTSTDTQYF; CDR3nt: TGCAGTGCTAGAGATTTGACGTCTACTAGCACAGATACGCAGTATTTT